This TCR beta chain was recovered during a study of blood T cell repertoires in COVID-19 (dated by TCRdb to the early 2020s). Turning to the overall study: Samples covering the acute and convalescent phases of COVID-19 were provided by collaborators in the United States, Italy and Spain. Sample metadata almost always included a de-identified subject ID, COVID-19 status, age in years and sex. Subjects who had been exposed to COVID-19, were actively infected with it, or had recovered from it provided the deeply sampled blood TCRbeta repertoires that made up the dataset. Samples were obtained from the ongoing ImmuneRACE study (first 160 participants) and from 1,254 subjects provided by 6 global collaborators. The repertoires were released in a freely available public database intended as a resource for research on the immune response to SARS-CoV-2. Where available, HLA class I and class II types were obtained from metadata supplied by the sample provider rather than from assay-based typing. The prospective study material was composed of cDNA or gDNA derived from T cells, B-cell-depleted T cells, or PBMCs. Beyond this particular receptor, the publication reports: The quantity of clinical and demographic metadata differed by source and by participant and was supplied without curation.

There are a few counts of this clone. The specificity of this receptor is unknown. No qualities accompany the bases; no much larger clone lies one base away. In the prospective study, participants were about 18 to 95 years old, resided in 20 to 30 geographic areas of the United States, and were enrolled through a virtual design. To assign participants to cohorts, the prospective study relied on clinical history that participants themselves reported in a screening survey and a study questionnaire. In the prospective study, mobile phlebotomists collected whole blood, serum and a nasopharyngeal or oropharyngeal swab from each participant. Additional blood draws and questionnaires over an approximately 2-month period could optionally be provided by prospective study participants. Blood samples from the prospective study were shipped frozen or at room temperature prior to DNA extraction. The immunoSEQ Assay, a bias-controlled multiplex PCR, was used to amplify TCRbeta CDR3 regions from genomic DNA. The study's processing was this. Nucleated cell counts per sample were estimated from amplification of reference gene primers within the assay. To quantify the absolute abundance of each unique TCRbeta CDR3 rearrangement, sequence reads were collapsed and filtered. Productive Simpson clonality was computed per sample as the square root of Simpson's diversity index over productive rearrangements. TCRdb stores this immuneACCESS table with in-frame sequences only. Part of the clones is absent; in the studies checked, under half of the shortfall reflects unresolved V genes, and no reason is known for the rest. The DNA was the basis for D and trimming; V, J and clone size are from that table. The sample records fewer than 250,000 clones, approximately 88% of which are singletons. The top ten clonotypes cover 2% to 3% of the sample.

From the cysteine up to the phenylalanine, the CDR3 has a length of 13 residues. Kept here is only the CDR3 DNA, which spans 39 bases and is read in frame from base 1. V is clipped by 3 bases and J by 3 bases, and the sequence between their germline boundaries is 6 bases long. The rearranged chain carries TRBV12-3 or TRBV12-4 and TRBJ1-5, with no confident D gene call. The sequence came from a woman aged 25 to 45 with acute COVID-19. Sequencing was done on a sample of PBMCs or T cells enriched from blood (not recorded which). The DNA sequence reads TGTGCCAGCAGTTTCTTTCCCAATCAGCCCCAGCATTTT. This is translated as CASSFFPNQPQHF.